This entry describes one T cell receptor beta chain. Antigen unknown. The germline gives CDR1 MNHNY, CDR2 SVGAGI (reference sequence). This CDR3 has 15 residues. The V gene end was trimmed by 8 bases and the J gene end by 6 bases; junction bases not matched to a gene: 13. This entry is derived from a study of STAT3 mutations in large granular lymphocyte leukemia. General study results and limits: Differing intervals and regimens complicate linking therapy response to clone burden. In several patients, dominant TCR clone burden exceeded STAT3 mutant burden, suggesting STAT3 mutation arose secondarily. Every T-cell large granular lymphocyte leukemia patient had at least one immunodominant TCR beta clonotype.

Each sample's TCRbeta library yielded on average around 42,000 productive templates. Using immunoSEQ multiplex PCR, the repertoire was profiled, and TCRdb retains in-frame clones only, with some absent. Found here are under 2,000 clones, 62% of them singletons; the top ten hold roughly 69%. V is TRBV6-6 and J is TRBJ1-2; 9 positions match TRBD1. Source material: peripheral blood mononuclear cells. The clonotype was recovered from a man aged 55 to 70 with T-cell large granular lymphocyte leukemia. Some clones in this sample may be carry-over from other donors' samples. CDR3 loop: CASGARDRVFNGYTF. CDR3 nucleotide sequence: TGTGCCAGCGGGGCTCGGGACAGGGTCTTTAATGGCTACACCTTC.